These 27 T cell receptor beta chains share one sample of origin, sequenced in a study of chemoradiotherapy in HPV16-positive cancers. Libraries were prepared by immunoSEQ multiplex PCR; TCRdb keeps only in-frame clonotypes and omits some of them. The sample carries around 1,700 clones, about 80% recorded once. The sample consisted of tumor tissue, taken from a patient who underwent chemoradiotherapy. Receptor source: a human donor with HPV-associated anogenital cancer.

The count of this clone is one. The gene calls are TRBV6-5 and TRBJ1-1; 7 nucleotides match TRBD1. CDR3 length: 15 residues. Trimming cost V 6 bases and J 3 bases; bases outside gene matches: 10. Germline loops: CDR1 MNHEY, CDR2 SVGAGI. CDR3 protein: CASSGQQGWHTEAFF. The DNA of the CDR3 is TGTGCCAGCAGCGGGCAACAGGGGTGGCACACTGAAGCTTTCTTT.

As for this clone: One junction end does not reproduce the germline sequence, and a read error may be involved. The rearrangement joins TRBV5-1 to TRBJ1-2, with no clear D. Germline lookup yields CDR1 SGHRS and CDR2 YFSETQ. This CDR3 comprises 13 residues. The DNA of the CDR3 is TGCGCCAGTAGCTGGCGGGTTAACTATGGCTACACCTTC. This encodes CASSWRVNYGYTF.

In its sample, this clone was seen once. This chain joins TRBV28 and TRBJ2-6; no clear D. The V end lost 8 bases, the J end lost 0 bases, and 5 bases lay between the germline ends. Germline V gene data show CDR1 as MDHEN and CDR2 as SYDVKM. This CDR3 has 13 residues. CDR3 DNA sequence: TGTGCCAGCCGGAACTCTGGGGCCAACGTCCTGACTTTC. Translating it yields CASRNSGANVLTF.

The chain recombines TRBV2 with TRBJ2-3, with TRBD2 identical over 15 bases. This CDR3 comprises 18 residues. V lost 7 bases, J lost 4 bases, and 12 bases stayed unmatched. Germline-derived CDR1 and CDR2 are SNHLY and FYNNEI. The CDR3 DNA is TGTGCCAGCATATCAGGGACTAGCGGGAGGAGGGGCGCAGATACGCAGTATTTT. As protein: CASISGTSGRRGADTQYF.

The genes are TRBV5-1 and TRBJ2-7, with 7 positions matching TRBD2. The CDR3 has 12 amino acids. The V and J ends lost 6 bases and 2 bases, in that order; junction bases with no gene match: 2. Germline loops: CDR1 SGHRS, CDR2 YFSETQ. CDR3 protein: CASTSGPYEQYF. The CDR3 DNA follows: TGCGCCAGCACTAGCGGACCCTACGAGCAGTACTTC.

For the CDR3, the DNA is TGTGCCAGCAGCCAGAAGCAGGGGCGAGGCTACACCTTC. This gives the protein CASSQKQGRGYTF. The chain is built from TRBV14 and TRBJ1-2; weak D call: TRBD1 (6 bases). This CDR3 has 13 amino acids. Germline CDR1 and CDR2: SGHDN and FVKESK. V lost 3 bases and J lost 8, with 13 bases in between.

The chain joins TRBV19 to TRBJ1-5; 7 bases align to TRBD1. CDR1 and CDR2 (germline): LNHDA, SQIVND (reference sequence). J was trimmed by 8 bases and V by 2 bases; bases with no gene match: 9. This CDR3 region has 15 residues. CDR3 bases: TGTGCCAGTAGTATATTGCAGGGGGAGAAAGAGCCCCAGCATTTT. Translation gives CASSILQGEKEPQHF.

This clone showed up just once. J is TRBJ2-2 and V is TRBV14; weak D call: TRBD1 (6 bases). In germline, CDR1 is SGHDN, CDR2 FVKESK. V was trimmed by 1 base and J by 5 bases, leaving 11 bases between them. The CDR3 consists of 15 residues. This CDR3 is CASSQVGAGTGELFF. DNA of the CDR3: TGTGCCAGCAGCCAAGTGGGGGCTGGGACCGGGGAGCTGTTTTTT.

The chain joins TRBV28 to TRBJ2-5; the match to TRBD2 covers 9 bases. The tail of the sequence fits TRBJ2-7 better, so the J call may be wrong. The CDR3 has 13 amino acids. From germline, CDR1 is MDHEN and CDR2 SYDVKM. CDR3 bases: TGTGCCAGCAGTTTGGGACTAGCATACGAGCAGTACTTC. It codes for CASSLGLAYEQYF.

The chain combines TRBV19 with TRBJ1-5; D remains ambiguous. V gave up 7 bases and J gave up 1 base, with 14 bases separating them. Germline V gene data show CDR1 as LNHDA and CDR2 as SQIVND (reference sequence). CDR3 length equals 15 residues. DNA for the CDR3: TGTGCCAGTATGGCAGGACCCTCCAGCAATCAGCCCCAGCATTTT. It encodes CASMAGPSSNQPQHF.

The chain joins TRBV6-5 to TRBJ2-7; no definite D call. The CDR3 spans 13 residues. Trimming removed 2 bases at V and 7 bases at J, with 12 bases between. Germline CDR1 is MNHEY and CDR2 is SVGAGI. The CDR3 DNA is TGTGCCAGCAGTTACGTTGTGGGGTGGGAGCAGTACTTC. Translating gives CASSYVVGWEQYF.

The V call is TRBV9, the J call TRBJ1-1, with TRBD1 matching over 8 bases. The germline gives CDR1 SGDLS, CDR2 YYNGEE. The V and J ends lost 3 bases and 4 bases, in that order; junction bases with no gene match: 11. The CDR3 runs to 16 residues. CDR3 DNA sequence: TGTGCCAGCAGCGCCGGCGACAGGGGAGGAATCACTGAAGCTTTCTTT. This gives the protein CASSAGDRGGITEAFF.

CDR3 DNA: TGTGCCACCAGCAGAGTTAAGGCGGAGGGCTACGAGCAGTACTTC. Translated: CATSRVKAEGYEQYF. This chain links TRBV15 with TRBJ2-7, with a weak D call TRBD2 (6 bases). The CDR3 has 15 residues. V was trimmed by 1 base and J by 3 bases, leaving 13 bases between them. Germline CDR1 and CDR2: LNHNV and YYDKDF (reference sequence).

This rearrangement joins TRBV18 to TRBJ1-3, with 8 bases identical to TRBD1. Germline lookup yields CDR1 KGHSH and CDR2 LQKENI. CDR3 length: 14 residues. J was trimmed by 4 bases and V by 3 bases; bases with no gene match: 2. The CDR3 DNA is TGTGCCAGCTCACCTGGACAGGGAGGAAACACCATATATTTT. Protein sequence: CASSPGQGGNTIYF.

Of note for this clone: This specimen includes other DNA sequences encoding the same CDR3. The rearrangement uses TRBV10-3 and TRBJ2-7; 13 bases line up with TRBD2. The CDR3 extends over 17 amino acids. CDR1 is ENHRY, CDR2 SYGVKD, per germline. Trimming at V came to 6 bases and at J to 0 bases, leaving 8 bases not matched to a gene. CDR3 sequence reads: CAISDGLAGASSYEQYF. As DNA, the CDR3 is TGTGCCATCAGCGACGGACTAGCGGGGGCCAGCTCCTACGAGCAGTACTTC.

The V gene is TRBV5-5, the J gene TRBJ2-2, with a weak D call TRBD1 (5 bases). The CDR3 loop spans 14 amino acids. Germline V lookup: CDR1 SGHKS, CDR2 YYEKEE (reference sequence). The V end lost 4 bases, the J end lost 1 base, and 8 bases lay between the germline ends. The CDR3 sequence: CASSPRVNTGELFF. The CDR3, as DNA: TGTGCCAGCAGCCCCAGGGTGAACACCGGGGAGCTGTTTTTT.

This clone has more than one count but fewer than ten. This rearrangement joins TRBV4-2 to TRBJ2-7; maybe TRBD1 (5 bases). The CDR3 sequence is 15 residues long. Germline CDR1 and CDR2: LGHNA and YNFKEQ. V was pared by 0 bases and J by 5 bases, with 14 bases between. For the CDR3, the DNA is TGTGCCAGCAGCCAAGAGGGTCAGGGTGACGACGAGCAGTACTTC. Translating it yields CASSQEGQGDDEQYF.

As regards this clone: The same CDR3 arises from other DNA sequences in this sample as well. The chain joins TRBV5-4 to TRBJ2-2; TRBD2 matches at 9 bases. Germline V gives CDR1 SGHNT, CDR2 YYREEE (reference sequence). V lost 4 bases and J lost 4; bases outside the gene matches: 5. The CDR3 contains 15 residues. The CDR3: CASSPGLAGTGELFF. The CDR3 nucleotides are TGTGCCAGCAGCCCGGGACTAGCTGGCACCGGGGAGCTGTTTTTT.

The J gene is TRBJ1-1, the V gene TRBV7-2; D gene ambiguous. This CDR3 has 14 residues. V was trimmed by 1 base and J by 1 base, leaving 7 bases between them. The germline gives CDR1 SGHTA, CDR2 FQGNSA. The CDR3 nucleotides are TGTGCCAGCAGCTTAGTGGCAGAGAACACTGAAGCTTTCTTT. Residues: CASSLVAENTEAFF. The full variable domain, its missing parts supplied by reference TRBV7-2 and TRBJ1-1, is GAGVSQSPSNKVTEKGKDVELRCDPISGHTALYWYRQSLGQGLEFLIYFQGNSAPDKSGLPSDRFSAERTGGSVSTLTIQRTQQEDSAVYLCASSLVAENTEAFFGQGTRLTVV.

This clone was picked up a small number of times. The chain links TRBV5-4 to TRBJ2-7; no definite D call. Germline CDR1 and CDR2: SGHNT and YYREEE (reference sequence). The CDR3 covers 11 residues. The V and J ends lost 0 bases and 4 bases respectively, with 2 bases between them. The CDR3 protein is CASSLEYEQYF. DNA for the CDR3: TGTGCCAGCAGCTTGGAGTACGAGCAGTACTTC.

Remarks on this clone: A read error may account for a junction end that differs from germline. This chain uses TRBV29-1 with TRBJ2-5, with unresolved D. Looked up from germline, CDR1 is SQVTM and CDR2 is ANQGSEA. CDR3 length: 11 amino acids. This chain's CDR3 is CSVEVIETQYF. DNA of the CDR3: TGCAGCGTCGAAGTCATAGAGACCCAGTACTTC.

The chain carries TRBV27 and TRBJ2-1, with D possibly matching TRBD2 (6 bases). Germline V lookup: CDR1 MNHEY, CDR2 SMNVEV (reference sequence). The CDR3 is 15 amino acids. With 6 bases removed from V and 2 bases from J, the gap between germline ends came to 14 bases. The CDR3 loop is CASRYGWGAYNEQFF. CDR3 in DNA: TGTGCCAGCAGATATGGGTGGGGGGCCTACAATGAGCAGTTCTTC.

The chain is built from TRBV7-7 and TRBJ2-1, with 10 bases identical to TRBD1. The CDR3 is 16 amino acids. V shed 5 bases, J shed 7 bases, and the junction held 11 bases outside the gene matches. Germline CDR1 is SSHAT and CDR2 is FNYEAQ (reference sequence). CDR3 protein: CASSPRGQGSGNEQFF. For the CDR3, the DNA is TGTGCCAGCAGCCCTAGGGGACAGGGGAGCGGTAATGAGCAGTTCTTC.

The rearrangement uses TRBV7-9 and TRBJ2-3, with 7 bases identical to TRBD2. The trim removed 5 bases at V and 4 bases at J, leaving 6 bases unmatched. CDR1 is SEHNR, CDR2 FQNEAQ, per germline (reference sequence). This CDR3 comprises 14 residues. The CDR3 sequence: CASSPSGNADTQYF. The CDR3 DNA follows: TGTGCCAGCAGCCCCAGCGGGAACGCAGATACGCAGTATTTT.

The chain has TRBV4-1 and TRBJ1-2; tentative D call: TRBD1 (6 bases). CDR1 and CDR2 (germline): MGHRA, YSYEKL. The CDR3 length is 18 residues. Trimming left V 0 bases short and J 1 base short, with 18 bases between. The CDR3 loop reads CASSQDYAGDYRNYGYTF. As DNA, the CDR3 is TGCGCCAGCAGCCAAGACTATGCAGGGGATTATCGTAACTATGGCTACACCTTC.

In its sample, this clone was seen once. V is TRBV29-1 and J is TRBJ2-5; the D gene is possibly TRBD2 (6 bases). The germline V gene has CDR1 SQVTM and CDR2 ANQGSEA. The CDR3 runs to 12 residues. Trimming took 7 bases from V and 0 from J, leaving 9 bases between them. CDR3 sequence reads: CSAGGNQETQYF. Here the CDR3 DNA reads TGCAGCGCTGGAGGGAACCAAGAGACCCAGTACTTC.

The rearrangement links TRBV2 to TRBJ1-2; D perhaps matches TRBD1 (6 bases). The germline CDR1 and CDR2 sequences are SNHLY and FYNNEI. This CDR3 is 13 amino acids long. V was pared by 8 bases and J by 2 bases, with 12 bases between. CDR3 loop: CASQKGTNYGYTF. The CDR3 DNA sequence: TGTGCCAGCCAGAAGGGGACAAACTATGGCTACACCTTC.